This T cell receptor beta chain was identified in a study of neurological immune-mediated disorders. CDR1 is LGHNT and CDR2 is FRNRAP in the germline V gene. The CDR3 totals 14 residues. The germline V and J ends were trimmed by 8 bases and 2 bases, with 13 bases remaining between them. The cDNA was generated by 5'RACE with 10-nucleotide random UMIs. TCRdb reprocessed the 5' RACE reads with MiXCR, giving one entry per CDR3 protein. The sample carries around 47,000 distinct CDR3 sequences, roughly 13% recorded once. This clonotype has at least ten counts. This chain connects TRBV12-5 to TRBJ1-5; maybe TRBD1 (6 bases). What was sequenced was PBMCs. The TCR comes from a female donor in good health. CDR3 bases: TGTGCTAGTACAGGGATTCAAGGCAATCAGCCCCAGCATTTT. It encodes CASTGIQGNQPQHF.